The clone carrying this T cell receptor (beta chain) has only a few counts. The data belong to a study of blood T cell repertoires in COVID-19. V was trimmed by 2 bases and J by 9 bases, leaving 11 bases between them. The CDR3 totals 12 residues. The germline CDR1 and CDR2 sequences are MNHEY and SMNVEV (reference sequence). Produced via immunoSEQ multiplex PCR; TCRdb's table is partial and in-frame only. The sample lists about 140,000 clones, under 90% occurring once. This clonotype originated in a human donor in a cohort sampled during active COVID-19. Sequencing was done on a sample of peripheral blood. V usage is TRBV27 and J usage is TRBJ2-7; D is possibly TRBD1 (6 bases). This chain's CDR3 is CASSLPQGAQYF. The CDR3 coding sequence is TGTGCCAGCAGTTTACCACAGGGTGCGCAGTACTTC.